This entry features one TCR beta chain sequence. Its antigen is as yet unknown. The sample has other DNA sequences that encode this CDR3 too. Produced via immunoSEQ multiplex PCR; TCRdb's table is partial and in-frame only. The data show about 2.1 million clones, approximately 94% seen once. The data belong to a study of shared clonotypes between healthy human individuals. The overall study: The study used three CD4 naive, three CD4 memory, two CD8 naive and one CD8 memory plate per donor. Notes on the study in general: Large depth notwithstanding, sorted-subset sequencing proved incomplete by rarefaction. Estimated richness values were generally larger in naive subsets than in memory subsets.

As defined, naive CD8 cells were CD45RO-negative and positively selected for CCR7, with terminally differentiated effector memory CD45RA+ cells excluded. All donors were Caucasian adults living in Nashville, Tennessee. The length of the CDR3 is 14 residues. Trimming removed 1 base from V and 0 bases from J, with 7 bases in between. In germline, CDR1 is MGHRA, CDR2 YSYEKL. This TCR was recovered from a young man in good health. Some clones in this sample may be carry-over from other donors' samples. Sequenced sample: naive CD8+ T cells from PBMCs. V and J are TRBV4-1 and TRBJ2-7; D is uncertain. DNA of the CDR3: TGCGCCAGCAGCCAAGTCACAGACTCCTACGAGCAGTACTTC. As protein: CASSQVTDSYEQYF.